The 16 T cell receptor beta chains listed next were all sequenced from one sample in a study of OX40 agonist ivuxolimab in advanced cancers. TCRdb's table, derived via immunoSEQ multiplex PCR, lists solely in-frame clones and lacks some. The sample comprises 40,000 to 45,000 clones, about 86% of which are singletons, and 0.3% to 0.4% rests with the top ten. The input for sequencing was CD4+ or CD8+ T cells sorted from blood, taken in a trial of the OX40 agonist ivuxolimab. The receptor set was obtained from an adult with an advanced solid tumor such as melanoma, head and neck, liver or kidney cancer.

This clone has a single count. This CDR3 reads CASSPPGQGSGNTIYF. In DNA, the CDR3 is TGTGCCAGCAGTCCGCCGGGGCAGGGCTCTGGAAACACCATATATTTT. The V and J genes are TRBV5-5 and TRBJ1-3; possibly TRBD1 for D (5 bases). Looked up from germline, CDR1 is SGHKS and CDR2 is YYEKEE (reference sequence). V lost 5 bases to trimming and J lost 0 bases, with 15 bases between them. CDR3 length equals 16 residues.

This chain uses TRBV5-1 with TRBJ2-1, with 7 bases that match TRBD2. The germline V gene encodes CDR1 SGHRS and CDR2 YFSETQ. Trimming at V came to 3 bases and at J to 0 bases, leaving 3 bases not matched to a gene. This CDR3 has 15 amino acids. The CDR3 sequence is CASSSERGSYNEQFF. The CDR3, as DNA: TGCGCCAGCAGCTCCGAGCGGGGCTCCTACAATGAGCAGTTCTTC.

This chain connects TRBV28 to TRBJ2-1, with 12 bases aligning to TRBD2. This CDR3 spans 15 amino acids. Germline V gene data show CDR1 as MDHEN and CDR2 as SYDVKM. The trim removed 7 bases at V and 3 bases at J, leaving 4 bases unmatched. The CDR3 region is CASMPSGRGYNEQFF. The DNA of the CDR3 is TGTGCCAGCATGCCTAGCGGGAGGGGCTACAATGAGCAGTTCTTC.

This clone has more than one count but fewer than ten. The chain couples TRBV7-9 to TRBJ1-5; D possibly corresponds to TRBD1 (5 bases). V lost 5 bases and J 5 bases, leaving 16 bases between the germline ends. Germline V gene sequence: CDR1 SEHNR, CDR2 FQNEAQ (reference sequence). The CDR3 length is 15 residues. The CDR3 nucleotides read TGTGCCAGCAGCACGAATGGCGGGGGGGATCAGCCCCAGCATTTT. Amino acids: CASSTNGGGDQPQHF.

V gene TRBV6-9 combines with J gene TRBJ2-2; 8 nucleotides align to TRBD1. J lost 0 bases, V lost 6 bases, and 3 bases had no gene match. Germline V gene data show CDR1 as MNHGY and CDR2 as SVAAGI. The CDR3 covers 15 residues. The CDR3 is CASRRQGSNTGELFF. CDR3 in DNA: TGTGCCAGCAGAAGACAGGGGTCGAACACCGGGGAGCTGTTTTTT.

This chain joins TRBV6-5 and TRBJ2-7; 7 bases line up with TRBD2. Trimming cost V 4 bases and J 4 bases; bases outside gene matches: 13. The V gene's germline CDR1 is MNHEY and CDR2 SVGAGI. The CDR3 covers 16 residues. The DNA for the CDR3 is TGTGCCAGCAGTTTGTATACCGACCCTAGCGGATACGAGCAGTACTTC. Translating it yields CASSLYTDPSGYEQYF.

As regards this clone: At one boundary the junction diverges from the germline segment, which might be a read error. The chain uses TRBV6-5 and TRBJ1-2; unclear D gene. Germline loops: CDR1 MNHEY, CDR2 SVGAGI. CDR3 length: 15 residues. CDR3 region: CASSYSSANNYDYTF. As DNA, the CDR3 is TGTGCCAGCAGTTACAGCTCAGCGAATAACTATGACTACACCTTC.

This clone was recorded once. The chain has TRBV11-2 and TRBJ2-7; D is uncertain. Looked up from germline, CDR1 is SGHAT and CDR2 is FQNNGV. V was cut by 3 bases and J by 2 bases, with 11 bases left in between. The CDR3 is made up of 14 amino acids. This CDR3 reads CASSFGSVAYEQYF. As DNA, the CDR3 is TGTGCCAGCAGCTTCGGGTCGGTCGCCTACGAGCAGTACTTC.

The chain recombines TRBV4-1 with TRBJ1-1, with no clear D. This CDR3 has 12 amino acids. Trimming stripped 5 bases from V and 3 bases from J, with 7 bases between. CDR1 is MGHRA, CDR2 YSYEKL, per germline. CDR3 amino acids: CASSNRDTEAFF. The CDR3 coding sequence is TGCGCCAGCAGCAACCGGGACACTGAAGCTTTCTTT.

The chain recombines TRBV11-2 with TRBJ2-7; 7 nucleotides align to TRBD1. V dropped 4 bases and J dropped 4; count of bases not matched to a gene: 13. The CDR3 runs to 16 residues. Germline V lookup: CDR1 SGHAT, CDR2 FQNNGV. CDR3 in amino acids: CASSSHPGTASYEQYF. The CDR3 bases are TGTGCCAGCAGCTCCCACCCAGGGACAGCTTCTTACGAGCAGTACTTC.

CDR3 protein: CASSPGQGETQYF. The CDR3, as DNA: TGCGCCAGCAGCCCGGGACAGGGGGAGACCCAGTACTTC. The chain uses TRBV5-1 and TRBJ2-5; 10 bases match TRBD1. This CDR3 region has 13 residues. The V gene end was trimmed by 4 bases and the J gene end by 5 bases; junction bases not matched to a gene: 2. CDR1 and CDR2 from the germline V gene are SGHRS and YFSETQ.

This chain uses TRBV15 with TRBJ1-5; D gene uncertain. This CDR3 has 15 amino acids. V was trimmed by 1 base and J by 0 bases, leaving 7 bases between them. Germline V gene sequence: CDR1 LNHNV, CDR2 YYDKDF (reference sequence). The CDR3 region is CATSRAQYSNQPQHF. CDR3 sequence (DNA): TGTGCCACCAGCAGAGCACAGTATAGCAATCAGCCCCAGCATTTT.

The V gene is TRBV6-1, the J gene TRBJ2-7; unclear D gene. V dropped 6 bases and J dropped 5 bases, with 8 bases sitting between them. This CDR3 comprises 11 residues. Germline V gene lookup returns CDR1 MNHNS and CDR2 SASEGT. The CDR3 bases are TGTGCCAGCAGCCAGCTCCACGAGCAGTACTTC. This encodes CASSQLHEQYF.

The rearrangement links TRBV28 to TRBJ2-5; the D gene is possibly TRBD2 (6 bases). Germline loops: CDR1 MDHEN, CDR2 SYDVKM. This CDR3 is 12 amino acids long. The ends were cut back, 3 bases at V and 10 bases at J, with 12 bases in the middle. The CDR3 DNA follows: TGTGCCAGCAGTTTGGGACTTAGAGACCAGTACTTC. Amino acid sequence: CASSLGLRDQYF.

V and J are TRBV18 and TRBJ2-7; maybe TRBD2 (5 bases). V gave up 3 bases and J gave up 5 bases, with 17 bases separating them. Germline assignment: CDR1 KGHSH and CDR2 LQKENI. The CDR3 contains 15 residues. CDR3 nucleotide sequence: TGTGCCAGCTCACCCGATATAGCGATCCCAAACGAGCAGTACTTC. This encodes CASSPDIAIPNEQYF.

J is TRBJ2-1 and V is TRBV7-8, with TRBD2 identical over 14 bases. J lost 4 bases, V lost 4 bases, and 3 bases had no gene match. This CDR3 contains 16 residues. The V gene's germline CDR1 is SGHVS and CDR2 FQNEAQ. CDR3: CASSSRLAGGYNEQFF. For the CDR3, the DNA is TGTGCCAGCAGCTCCCGACTAGCGGGGGGGTACAATGAGCAGTTCTTC.